Described below is a single T cell receptor (beta chain) sequence and its context. Antigen unknown. TCRdb's table, derived via immunoSEQ multiplex PCR, lists solely in-frame clones and lacks some. Of fewer than 40,000 clones listed, around 90% are singletons. This CDR3 is 13 amino acids long. The ends were cut back, 1 base at V and 9 bases at J, with 16 bases in the middle. CDR1 is GTSNPN, CDR2 SVGIG, per germline (reference sequence). These data originate in a study of OX40 agonist ivuxolimab in advanced cancers. At the level of the study: Aged 23 to 79 with a mean of approximately 60 years, they were around 79% male.

Study results and caveats: Expanded clones belonging to CD8+ T cells outnumbered, on average, those of CD4+.

The specimen was CD4+ or CD8+ T cells sorted from blood, collected in a trial of the OX40 agonist ivuxolimab. This TCR was sampled from an adult with an advanced solid tumor such as melanoma, head and neck, liver or kidney cancer. This chain links TRBV30 with TRBJ2-7; the D call may be TRBD1 or TRBD2 (6 bases each). The CDR3 DNA reads as TGTGCCTGGAGTGGTGGGGGGCGCGGAGGGCAGTACTTC. Translation: CAWSGGGRGGQYF.